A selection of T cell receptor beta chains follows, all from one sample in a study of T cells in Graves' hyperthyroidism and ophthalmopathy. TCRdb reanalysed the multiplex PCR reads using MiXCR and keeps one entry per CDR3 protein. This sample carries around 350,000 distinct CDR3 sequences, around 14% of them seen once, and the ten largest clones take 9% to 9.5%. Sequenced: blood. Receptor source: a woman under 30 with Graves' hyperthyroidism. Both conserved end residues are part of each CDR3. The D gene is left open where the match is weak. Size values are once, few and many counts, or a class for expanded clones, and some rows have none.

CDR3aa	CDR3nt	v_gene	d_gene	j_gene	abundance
CASSPQGTIYGYTF	TGTGCCAGCAGCCCACAGGGAACTATCTATGGCTACACCTTC	TRBV3-1	NA	TRBJ1-2	NA
CASRVKADQYQETQYF	TGTGCCAGCAGGGTTAAAGCGGACCAGTACCAAGAGACCCAGTACTTC	TRBV3-1	NA	TRBJ2-5	few
CASRKGADTQYF	TGCGCCAGCCGCAAAGGGGCGGATACGCAGTATTTT	TRBV5-1	NA	TRBJ2-3	many
CASSQRNLPSGYTF	TGTGCCAGCAGCCAAAGGAACCTACCCTCTGGCTACACCTTC	TRBV3-1	NA	TRBJ1-2	many
CASSSGAGETQYF	TGTGCCAGCAGCTCGGGAGCGGGAGAGACCCAGTACTTC	TRBV2	NA	TRBJ2-5	many
CASSLGTSGTGNEQFF	TGTGCCAGCAGCTTAGGGACTAGCGGGACGGGCAATGAGCAGTTCTTC	TRBV7-2	TRBD2	TRBJ2-1	many
CASSPIQAHLEQYF	TGTGCCAGCTCACCAATACAAGCTCACTTAGAGCAGTACTTC	TRBV18	NA	TRBJ2-7	NA
CASRAGPLGGSNQPQHF	TGTGCCAGCAGGGCGGGACCTCTCGGGGGTAGCAATCAGCCCCAGCATTTT	TRBV2	NA	TRBJ1-5	many
CASSKEDDISQGYGYTF	TGTGCCAGCAGCAAAGAAGATGACATCTCGCAGGGGTATGGCTACACCTTC	TRBV6-1	NA	TRBJ1-2	few
CATPGQSIGGEGYTF	TGTGCCACCCCGGGACAGAGCATCGGAGGTGAAGGCTACACCTTC	TRBV2	TRBD1	TRBJ1-2	many
CSASLAGSGETQYF	TGCAGTGCTAGTCTAGCGGGGTCTGGCGAGACCCAGTACTTC	TRBV20-1	TRBD2	TRBJ2-5	many
CASSQGQGLTTEAFF	TGTGCCAGCAGCCAAGGACAGGGATTAACCACTGAAGCTTTCTTT	TRBV3-1	TRBD1	TRBJ1-1	many
CSARVSGRKRTGELFF	TGCAGTGCTAGAGTTAGCGGGAGGAAGAGGACCGGGGAGCTGTTTTTT	TRBV20-1	TRBD2	TRBJ2-2	many
CASSAYPKGTNEKLFF	TGTGCCAGCAGCGCCTACCCCAAGGGGACTAATGAAAAACTGTTTTTT	TRBV9	NA	TRBJ1-4	many
CSAREQGGENEQYF	TGCAGTGCTAGAGAGCAGGGGGGGGAAAACGAGCAGTACTTC	TRBV20-1	NA	TRBJ2-7	NA
CASSLWRDLGQDF	TGTGCCAGCAGTTTATGGCGCGATTTAGGGCAGGACTTC	TRBV28	NA	TRBJ2-7	many
CASSPRRGDTEAFF	TGTGCCAGCAGCCCCCGTCGCGGGGACACTGAAGCTTTCTTT	TRBV3-1	NA	TRBJ1-1	NA
CASSYVGEQYF	TGTGCCAGCAGTTACGTCGGCGAGCAGTACTTC	TRBV6-6	NA	TRBJ2-7	many
CASSQDWTGRRNNEQFF	TGTGCCAGCAGCCAAGATTGGACAGGGAGGAGGAACAATGAGCAGTTCTTC	TRBV3-1	TRBD1	TRBJ2-1	many
CASSSQQGSTEAFF	TGTGCCAGCAGTTCCCAACAGGGTAGCACTGAAGCTTTCTTT	TRBV12-3/TRBV12-4	NA	TRBJ1-1	NA
CSARSGPYEQYF	TGCAGTGCTAGGTCAGGTCCCTACGAGCAGTACTTC	TRBV20-1	NA	TRBJ2-7	NA
CASPPSSDTQYF	TGTGCCAGCCCACCATCTTCCGATACGCAGTATTTT	TRBV18	NA	TRBJ2-3	NA
CASREGGSEKLFF	TGTGCCAGCAGGGAGGGCGGTTCTGAAAAACTGTTTTTT	TRBV5-5	NA	TRBJ1-4	NA
CSARGLAGQSTDTQYF	TGCAGTGCTAGAGGATTAGCGGGGCAGAGCACAGATACGCAGTATTTT	TRBV20-1	TRBD2	TRBJ2-3	many
CASSSPADTQYF	TGTGCCAGCAGTTCCCCAGCAGATACGCAGTATTTT	TRBV12-3/TRBV12-4	NA	TRBJ2-3	many
CASSLASTDTQYF	TGTGCCAGCAGCTTGGCAAGCACAGATACGCAGTATTTT	TRBV7-2	NA	TRBJ2-3	many
CASSVEAMGNTGELFF	TGTGCCAGCAGCGTAGAGGCGATGGGGAACACCGGGGAGCTGTTTTTT	TRBV9	NA	TRBJ2-2	NA
CAWRGQGGEKLFF	TGTGCCTGGAGGGGACAGGGCGGGGAAAAACTGTTTTTT	TRBV30	TRBD1	TRBJ1-4	many
CASSYSRLGAAGELFF	TGTGCCAGCAGTTACTCGAGGTTGGGGGCTGCCGGGGAGCTGTTTTTT	TRBV6-5	NA	TRBJ2-2	NA
CASSLGTRAYYGYTF	TGTGCCAGCAGTTTAGGTACGAGGGCGTACTATGGCTACACCTTC	TRBV28	NA	TRBJ1-2	NA
CASRRAGGGRSSGANVLTF	TGTGCCAGCAGACGAGCGGGGGGGGGTCGTAGCTCTGGGGCCAACGTCCTGACTTTC	TRBV11-2	TRBD2	TRBJ2-6	NA
CSVEGEGTDTQYF	TGCAGCGTTGAAGGCGAAGGGACAGATACGCAGTATTTT	TRBV29-1	NA	TRBJ2-3	NA
CASSSGDPAFF	TGTGCCAGCAGTTCTGGGGACCCGGCTTTCTTT	TRBV28	NA	TRBJ1-1	few
CASNGRGRHSNQPQHF	TGTGCCAGTAATGGCAGGGGCCGTCATAGCAATCAGCCCCAGCATTTT	TRBV19	NA	TRBJ1-5	NA
CASSLSGSLYYEQYF	TGTGCCAGCAGCCTGAGCGGGAGCCTTTACTACGAGCAGTACTTC	TRBV7-2	TRBD2	TRBJ2-7	many
CASSRQPGTDTQYF	TGTGCCAGCAGTCGACAACCAGGCACAGATACGCAGTATTTT	TRBV28	NA	TRBJ2-3	many
CASSSPSGGTDTQYF	TGTGCCAGCAGTTCCCCAAGCGGGGGGACAGATACGCAGTATTTT	TRBV6-2/TRBV6-3	TRBD2	TRBJ2-3	many
CASSQGLIGNEQFF	TGCGCCAGCAGCCAAGGGTTGATCGGCAATGAGCAGTTCTTC	TRBV4-3	NA	TRBJ2-1	many
CASSEAKSGLAGEQYF	TGTGCCAGCAGTGAAGCTAAGTCGGGACTAGCGGGTGAGCAGTACTTC	TRBV2	TRBD2	TRBJ2-7	many
CASRELAGGPHINEQYF	TGTGCCAGCAGAGAACTAGCGGGAGGCCCCCATATCAACGAGCAGTACTTC	TRBV6-2/TRBV6-3	TRBD2	TRBJ2-7	many
CASSYSAGGTTGGYTF	TGTGCCAGCAGTTACTCGGCGGGTGGGACGACGGGTGGCTACACCTTC	TRBV6-6	NA	TRBJ1-2	NA
CASSPLAGGRLEQYF	TGTGCCAGCAGTCCCCTAGCGGGAGGGCGCCTCGAGCAGTACTTC	TRBV5-8	TRBD2	TRBJ2-7	NA
CASSSVTIGGQHF	TGTGCCAGCAGCTCAGTGACTATCGGGGGCCAGCATTTT	TRBV7-9	NA	TRBJ1-5	many
CASSLTIRETQYF	TGCGCCAGCAGCTTGACTATCAGAGAGACCCAGTACTTC	TRBV5-1	NA	TRBJ2-5	many
CASSFGIGQRISNQPQHF	TGTGCCAGCAGTTTCGGGATTGGTCAGCGAATTAGCAATCAGCCCCAGCATTTT	TRBV12-3/TRBV12-4	NA	TRBJ1-5	many
CASSSTDVLYTEAFF	TGTGCCAGCAGTTCTACGGACGTTTTATACACTGAAGCTTTCTTT	TRBV28	NA	TRBJ1-1	many
CASSLGREVTDTQYF	TGTGCCAGCAGCTTGGGTAGAGAGGTCACAGATACGCAGTATTTT	TRBV5-8	NA	TRBJ2-3	many
CASSLRSGQGYEQYF	TGTGCCAGCAGTTTACGTTCGGGACAAGGGTACGAGCAGTACTTC	TRBV27	NA	TRBJ2-7	many
CASRTTFGSEKLFF	TGTGCCAGCAGAACCACCTTTGGGTCTGAAAAACTGTTTTTT	TRBV6-1	NA	TRBJ1-4	many
CASSSNRGGKAFF	TGTGCCAGCAGTTCCAACAGGGGGGGGAAAGCTTTCTTT	TRBV6-2/TRBV6-3	TRBD1	TRBJ1-1	few